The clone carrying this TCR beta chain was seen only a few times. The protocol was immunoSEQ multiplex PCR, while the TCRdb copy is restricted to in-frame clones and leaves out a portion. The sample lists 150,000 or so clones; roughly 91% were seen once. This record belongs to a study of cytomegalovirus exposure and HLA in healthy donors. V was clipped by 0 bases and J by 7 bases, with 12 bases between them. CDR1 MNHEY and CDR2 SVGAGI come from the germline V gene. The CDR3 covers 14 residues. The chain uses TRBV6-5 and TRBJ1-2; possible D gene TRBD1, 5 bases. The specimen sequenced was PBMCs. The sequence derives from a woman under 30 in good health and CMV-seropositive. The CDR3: CASSYSGPVTGYTF. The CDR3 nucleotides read TGTGCCAGCAGTTACTCGGGGCCCGTTACTGGCTACACCTTC.